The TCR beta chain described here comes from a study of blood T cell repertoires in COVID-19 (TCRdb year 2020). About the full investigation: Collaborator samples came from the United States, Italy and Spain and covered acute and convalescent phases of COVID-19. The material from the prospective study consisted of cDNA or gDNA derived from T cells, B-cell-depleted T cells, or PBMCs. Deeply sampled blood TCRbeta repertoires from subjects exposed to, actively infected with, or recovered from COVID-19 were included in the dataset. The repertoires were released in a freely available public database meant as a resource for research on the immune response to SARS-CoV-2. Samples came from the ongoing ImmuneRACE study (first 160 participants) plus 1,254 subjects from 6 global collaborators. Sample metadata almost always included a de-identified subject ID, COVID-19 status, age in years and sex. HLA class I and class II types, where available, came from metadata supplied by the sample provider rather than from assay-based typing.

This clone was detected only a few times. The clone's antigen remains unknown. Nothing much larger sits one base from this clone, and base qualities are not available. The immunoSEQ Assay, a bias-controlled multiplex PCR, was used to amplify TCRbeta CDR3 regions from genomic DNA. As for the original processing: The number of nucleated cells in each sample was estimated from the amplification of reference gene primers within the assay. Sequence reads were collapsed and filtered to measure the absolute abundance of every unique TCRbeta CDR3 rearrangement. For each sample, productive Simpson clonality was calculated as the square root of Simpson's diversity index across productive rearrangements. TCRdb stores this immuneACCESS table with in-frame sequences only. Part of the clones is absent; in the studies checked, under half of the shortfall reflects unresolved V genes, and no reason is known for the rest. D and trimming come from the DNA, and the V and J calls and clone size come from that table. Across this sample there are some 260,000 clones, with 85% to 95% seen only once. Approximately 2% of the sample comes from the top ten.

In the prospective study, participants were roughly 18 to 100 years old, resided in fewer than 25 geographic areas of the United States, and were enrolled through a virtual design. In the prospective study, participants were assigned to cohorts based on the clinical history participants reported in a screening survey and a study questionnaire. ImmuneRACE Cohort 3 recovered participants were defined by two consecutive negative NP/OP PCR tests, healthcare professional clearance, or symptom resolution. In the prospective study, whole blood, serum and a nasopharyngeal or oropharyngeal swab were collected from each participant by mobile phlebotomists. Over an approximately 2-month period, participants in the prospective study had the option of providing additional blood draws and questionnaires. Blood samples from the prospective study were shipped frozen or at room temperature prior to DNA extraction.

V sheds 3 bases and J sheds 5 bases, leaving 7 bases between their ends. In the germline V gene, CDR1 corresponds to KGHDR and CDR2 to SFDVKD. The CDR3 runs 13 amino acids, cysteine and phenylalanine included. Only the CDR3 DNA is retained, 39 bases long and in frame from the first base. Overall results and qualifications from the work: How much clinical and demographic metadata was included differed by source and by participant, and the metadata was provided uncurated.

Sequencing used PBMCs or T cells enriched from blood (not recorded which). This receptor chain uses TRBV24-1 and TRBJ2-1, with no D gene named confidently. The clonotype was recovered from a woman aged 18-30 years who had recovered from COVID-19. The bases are TGTGCCACCAGTGATAACACTAACAATGAGCAGTTCTTC. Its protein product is CATSDNTNNEQFF.